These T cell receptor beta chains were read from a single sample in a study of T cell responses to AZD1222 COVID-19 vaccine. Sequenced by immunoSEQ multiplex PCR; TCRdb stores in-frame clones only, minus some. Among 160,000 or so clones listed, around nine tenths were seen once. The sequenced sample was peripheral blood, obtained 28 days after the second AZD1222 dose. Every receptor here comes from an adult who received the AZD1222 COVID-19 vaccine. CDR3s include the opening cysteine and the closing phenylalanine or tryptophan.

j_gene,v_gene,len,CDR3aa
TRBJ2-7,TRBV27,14,CASGYRDRQYEQYF
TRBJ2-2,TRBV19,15,CASSQGWQNTGELFF
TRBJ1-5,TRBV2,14,CASTGPTDNQPQHF
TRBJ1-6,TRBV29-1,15,CSVRETNSYNSPLHF
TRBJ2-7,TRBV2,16,CASSLSTSGGTYEQYF
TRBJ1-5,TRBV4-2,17,CASSRSEGGQWNQPQHF
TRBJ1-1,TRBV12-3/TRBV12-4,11,CASIQNTEAFF
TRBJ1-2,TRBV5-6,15,CASTRWDRLPYGYTF
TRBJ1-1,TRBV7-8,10,CASSITEAFF
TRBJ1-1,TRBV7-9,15,CASSSATSYLTEAFF
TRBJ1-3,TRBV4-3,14,CASSQDLSGNTIYF
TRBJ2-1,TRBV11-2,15,CASTRAGSRGDEQFF
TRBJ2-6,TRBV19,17,CASYGPTGGRRANVLTF
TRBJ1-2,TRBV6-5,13,CASRHIANYGYTF
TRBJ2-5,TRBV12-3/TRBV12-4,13,CASRQGASETQYF
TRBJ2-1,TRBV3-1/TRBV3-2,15,CASSQGPLGGYEQFF
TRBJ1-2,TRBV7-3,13,CASSFYPGGGYTF
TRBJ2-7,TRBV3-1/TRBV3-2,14,CASSQAGGAHEQYF
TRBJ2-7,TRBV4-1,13,CASRGDGALEQYF
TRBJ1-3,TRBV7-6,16,CASSPQILDSGNTIYF
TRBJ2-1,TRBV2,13,CASNPGQRNEQFF
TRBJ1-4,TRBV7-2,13,CASSLGEEEKLFF
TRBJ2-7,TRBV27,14,CASARTGGAYEQYF
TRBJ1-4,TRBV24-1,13,CATSDLPFEKLFF
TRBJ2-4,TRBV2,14,CASMAWDSKNIQYF
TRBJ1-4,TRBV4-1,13,CASSPSPAKKLFF
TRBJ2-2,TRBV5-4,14,CASSPDSSSGELFF
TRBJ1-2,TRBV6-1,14,CASSDWTGTYGYTF
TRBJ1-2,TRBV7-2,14,CASSLGRGNYGYTF
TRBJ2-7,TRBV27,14,CASSPTSVPYEQYF
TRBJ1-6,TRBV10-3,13,CAISYRQDSPLHF
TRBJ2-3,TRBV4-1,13,CASSQNWADTQYF
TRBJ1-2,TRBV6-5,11,CAGQQGYGYTF
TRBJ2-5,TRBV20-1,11,CSAVGRETQYF
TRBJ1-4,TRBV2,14,CASRQGGLNEKLFF
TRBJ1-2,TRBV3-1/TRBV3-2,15,CASSHGLPPLGGYTF
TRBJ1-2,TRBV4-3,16,CASSQDERAWDYGYTF
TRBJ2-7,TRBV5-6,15,CASSLGGAFHYEQYF
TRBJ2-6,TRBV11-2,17,CASSLVGGSSGANVLTF
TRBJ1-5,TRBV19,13,CASKGQYNQPQHF
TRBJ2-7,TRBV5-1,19,CASSPWEGVRGGSGYEQYF
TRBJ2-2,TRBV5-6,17,CASSLFGGTGDTGELFF
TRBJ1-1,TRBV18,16,CASSPYLRGRDTEAFF
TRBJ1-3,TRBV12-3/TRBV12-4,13,CASSSLSGNTIYF
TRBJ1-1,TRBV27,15,CASKVPGGVNTEAFF
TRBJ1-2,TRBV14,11,CASSQGPGITF
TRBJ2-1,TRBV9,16,CASSVGDRGYLNEQFF
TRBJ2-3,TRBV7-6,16,CASRPGQGTTGDTQYF
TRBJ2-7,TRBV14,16,CASSPSGGGQRLYGYF
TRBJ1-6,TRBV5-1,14,CASNRQGDNSPLHF
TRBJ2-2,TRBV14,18,CASSQFQLGQGLTGELFF
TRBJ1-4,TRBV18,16,CASSPIPAGTNEKLFF
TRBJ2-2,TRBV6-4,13,CASSARVTGELFF
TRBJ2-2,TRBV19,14,CASSRTRGTGELFF
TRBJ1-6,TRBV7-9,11,CASSSNSPLHF